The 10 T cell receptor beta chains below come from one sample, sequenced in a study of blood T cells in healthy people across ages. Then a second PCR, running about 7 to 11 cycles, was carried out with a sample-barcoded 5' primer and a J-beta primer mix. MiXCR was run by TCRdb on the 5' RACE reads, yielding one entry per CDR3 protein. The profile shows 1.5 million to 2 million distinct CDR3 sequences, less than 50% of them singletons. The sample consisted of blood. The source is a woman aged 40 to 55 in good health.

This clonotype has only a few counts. The CDR3 spells CASSLEGPAVYGYTF. The CDR3 coding sequence is TGTGCCAGCAGCTTAGAGGGCCCAGCGGTTTATGGCTACACCTTC. V and J are TRBV7-9 and TRBJ1-2; D unclear. Per germline, CDR1 SEHNR and CDR2 FQNEAQ (reference sequence). The CDR3 has 15 amino acids. Trimming stripped 1 base from V and 5 bases from J, with 14 bases between.

DNA of the CDR3: TGTGCCAGCATTTCACAGACTAGCGGTCACAATGAGCAGTTCTTC. Its protein product is CASISQTSGHNEQFF. The chain combines TRBV5-6 with TRBJ2-1; 9 bases map to TRBD2. The junction had 9 bases not matched to a gene; V was cut back by 6 bases and J by 5 bases. Per the germline V gene, CDR1 is SGHDT and CDR2 is YYEEEE. CDR3 length: 15 amino acids.

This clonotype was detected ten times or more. The chain's CDR3 is CASSYVGNYGYTF. In nucleotides, the CDR3 is TGTGCCAGCAGTTACGTGGGGAACTATGGCTACACCTTC. V and J are TRBV6-5 and TRBJ1-2; D is unresolved. The CDR3 extends over 13 amino acids. The germline V gene has CDR1 MNHEY and CDR2 SVGAGI. V was trimmed by 2 bases and J by 2 bases, leaving 6 bases between them.

DNA for the CDR3: TGTGCCAGCAGCTCCCCGAGGACAGGGACCAAAAACATTCAGTACTTC. Amino acids: CASSSPRTGTKNIQYF. The chain combines TRBV7-2 with TRBJ2-4; 8 bases align to TRBD1. J lost 2 bases, V lost 4 bases, and 7 bases had no gene match. CDR1 and CDR2 (germline): SGHTA, FQGNSA. There are 16 residues in the CDR3.

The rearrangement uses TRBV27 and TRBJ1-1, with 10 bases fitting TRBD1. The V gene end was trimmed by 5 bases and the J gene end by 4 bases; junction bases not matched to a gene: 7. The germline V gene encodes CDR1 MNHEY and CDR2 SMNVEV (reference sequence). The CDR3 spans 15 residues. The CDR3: CASSTGTGASTEAFF. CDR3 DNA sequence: TGTGCCAGCAGTACCGGGACAGGGGCCAGCACTGAAGCTTTCTTT.

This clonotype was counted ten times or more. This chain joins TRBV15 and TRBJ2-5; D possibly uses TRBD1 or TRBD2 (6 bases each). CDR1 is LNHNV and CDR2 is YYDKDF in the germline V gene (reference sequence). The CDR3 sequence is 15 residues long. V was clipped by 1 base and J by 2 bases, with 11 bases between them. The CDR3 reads CATSRVPGAQETQYF. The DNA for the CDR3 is TGTGCCACCAGCAGAGTTCCGGGGGCGCAAGAGACCCAGTACTTC.

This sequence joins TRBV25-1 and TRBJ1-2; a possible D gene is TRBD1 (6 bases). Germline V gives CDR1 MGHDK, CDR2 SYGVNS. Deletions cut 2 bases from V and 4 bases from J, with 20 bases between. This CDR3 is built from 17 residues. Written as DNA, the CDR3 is TGTGCCAGCAGTGAACCTGACAAACAGGGCCACCTCTATGGCTACACCTTC. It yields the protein CASSEPDKQGHLYGYTF.

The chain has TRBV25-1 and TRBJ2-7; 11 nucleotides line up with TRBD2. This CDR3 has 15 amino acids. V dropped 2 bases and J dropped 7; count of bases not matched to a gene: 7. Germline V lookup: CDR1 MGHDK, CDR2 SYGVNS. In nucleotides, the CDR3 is TGTGCCAGCAGTGAACATACTAGCGGGGGTGAGGAGCAGTACTTC. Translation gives CASSEHTSGGEEQYF.

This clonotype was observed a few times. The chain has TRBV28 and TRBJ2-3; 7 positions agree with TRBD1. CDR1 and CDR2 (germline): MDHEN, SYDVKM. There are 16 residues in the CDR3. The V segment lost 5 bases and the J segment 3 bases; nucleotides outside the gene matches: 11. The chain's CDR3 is CASSIPDRVETDTQYF. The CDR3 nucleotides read TGTGCCAGCAGTATACCAGACAGGGTCGAGACAGATACGCAGTATTTT.

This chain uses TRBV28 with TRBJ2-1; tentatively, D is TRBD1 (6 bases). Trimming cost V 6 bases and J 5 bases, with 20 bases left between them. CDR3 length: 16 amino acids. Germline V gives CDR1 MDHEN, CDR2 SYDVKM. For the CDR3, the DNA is TGTGCCAGCAGCCCAGACCAGGGGCCAGGACACAATGAGCAGTTCTTC. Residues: CASSPDQGPGHNEQFF.